This T cell receptor (beta chain) was recovered during a study of T-cell memory formation after mild COVID-19. Study in general: The TCR clusters were mostly specific to one donor.

Trimming at V came to 4 bases and at J to 5 bases, leaving 6 bases not matched to a gene. This CDR3 contains 16 residues. Germline V lookup: CDR1 WSHSY, CDR2 SAAADI. Study observations and caveats: Detection of some responders pre-infection suggested pre-existing cross-reactive memory T cells participated. Whether day 37 second-wave clones are SARS-CoV-2-specific was not confirmed.

TCRdb re-analysed the 5' RACE reads in MiXCR, keeping a single row per CDR3 protein. The sample contains under 550,000 distinct CDR3 sequences, over 15% of which appear only once. With respect to this clonotype: Its cognate antigen is unknown.

The clonotype comes from a man between 18 and 29 years old who had mild COVID-19 (a few samples of this study predate the infection). Cell type and time point are not known. This chain joins TRBV10-2 and TRBJ2-5; 14 positions agree with TRBD2. The specimen was PBMCs or a T cell subset sorted from them (not recorded which). CDR3 DNA sequence: TGCGCCAGCAGTGGGGGACTAGCGGGGGCGGGGGAGACCCAGTACTTC. Protein sequence: CASSGGLAGAGETQYF.